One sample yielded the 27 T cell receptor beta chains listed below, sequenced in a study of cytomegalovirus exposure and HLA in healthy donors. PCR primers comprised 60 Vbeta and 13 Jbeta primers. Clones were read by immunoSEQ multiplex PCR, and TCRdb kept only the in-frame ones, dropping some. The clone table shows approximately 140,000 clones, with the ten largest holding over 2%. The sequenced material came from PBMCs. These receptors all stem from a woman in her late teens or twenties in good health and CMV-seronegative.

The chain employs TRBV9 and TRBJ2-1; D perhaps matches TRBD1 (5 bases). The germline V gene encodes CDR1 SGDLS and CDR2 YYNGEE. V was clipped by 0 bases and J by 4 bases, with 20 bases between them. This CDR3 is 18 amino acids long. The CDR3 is CASSVVANQQDPYNEQFF. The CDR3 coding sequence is TGTGCCAGCAGCGTAGTAGCCAACCAACAGGACCCGTACAATGAGCAGTTCTTC.

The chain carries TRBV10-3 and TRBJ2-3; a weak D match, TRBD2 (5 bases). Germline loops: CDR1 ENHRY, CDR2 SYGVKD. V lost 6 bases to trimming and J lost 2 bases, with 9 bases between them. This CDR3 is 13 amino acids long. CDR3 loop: CAISGKFTDTQYF. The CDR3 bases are TGTGCCATCAGCGGGAAGTTCACAGATACGCAGTATTTT.

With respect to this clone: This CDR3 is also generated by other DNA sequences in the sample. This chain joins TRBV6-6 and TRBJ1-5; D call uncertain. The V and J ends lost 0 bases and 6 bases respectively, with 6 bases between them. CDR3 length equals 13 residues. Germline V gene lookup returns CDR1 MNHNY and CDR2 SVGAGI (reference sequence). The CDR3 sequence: CASSYSEIQPQHF. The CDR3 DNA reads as TGTGCCAGCAGTTACTCCGAGATTCAGCCCCAGCATTTT.

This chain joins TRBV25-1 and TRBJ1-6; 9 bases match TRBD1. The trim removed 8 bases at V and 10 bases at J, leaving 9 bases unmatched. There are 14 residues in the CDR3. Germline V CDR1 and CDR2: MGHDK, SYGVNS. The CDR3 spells CASLDDRGNSPLHF. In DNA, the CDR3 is TGTGCCAGCTTAGACGACAGGGGGAACTCACCCCTCCACTTT.

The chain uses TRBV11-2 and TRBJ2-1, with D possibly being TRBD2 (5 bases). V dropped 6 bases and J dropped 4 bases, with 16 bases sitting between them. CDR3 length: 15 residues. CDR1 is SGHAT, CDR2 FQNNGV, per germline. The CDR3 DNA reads TGTGCCAGCAGTCTCGGACTCCCCGCGTACAATGAGCAGTTCTTC. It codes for CASSLGLPAYNEQFF.

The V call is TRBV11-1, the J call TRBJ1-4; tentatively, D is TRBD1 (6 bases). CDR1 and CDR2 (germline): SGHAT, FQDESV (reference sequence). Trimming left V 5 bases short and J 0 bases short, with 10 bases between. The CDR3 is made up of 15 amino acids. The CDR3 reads CASSPQGATNEKLFF. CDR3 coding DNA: TGTGCCAGCAGCCCACAGGGCGCAACTAATGAAAAACTGTTTTTT.

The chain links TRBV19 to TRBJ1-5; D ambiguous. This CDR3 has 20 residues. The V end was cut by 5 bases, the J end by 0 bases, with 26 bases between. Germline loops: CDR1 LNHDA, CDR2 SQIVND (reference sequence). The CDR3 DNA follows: TGTGCCAGTAGTTCCCCGGGAGTACGACTTTTGATTTATAGCAATCAGCCCCAGCATTTT. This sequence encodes CASSSPGVRLLIYSNQPQHF.

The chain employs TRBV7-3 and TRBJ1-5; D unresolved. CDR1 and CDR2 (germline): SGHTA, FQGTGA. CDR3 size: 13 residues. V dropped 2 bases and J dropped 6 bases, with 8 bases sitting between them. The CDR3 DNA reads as TGTGCCAGCAGCTTAGAGGAAGGTCAGCCCCAGCATTTT. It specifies CASSLEEGQPQHF.

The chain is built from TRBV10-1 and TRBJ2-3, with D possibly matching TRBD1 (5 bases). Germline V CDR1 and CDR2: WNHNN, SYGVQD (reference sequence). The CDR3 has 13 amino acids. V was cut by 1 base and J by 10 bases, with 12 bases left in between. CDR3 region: CASSEWVGAPQYF. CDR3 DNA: TGCGCCAGCAGTGAGTGGGTAGGGGCACCGCAGTATTTT.

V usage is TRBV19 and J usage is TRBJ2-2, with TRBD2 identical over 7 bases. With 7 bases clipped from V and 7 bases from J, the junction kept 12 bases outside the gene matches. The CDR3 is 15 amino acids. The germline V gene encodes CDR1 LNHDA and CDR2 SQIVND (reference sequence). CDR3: CASIFNGGSGGELFF. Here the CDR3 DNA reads TGTGCCAGTATCTTTAATGGCGGGAGCGGCGGGGAGCTGTTTTTT. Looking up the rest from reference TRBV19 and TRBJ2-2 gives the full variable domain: DGGITQSPKYLFRKEGQNVTLSCEQNLNHDAMYWYRQDPGQGLRLIYYSQIVNDFQKGDIAEGYSVSREKKESFPLTVTSAQKNPTAFYLCASIFNGGSGGELFFGEGSRLTVL.

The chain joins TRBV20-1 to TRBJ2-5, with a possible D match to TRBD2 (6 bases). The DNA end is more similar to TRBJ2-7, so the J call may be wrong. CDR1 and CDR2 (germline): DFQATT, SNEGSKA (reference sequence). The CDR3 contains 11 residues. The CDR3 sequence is CSARTTYEQYF. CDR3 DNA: TGCAGTGCACGGACTACCTACGAGCAGTACTTC.

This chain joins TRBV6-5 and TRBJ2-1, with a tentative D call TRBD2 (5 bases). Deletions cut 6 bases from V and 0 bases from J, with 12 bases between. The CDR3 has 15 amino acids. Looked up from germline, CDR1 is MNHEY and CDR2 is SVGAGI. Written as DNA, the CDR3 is TGTGCCAGCAGCCCTTCAGGAGGCTCCTACAATGAGCAGTTCTTC. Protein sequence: CASSPSGGSYNEQFF.

The CDR3 bases are TGCGCCAGCAGCCAGGTCCGGGAGACCCAGTACTTC. Translating gives CASSQVRETQYF. This chain joins TRBV4-1 and TRBJ2-5; D is unclear. Germline V CDR1 and CDR2: MGHRA, YSYEKL. CDR3 length: 12 amino acids. The V end lost 3 bases, the J end lost 5 bases, and 7 bases lay between the germline ends.

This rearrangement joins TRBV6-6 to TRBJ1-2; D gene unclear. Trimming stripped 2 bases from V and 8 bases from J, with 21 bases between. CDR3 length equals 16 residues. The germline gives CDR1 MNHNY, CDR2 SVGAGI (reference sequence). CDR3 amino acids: CASSYGSRGDVNGYTF. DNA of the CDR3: TGTGCCAGCAGTTACGGGAGTCGGGGAGACGTGAACGGCTACACCTTC.

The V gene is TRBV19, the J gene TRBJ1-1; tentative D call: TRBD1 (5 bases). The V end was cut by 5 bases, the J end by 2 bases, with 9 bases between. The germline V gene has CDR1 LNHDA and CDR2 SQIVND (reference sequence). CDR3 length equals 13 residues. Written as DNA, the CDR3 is TGTGCCAGTAGTGGGAGGGGTAACACTGAAGCTTTCTTT. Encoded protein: CASSGRGNTEAFF.

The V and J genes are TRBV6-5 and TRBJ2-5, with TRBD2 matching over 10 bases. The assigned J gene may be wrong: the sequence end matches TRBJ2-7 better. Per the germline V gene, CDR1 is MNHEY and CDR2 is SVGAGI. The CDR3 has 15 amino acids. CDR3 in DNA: TGTGCCAGCAGTTACAGAGGACTAGCGGACTACGAGCAGTACTTC. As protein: CASSYRGLADYEQYF.

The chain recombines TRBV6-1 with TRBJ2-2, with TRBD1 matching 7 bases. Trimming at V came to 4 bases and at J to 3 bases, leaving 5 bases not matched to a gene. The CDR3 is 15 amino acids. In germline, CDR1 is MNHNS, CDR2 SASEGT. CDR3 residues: CASSARQGYTGELFF. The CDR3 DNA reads TGTGCCAGCAGTGCAAGACAGGGATACACCGGGGAGCTGTTTTTT.

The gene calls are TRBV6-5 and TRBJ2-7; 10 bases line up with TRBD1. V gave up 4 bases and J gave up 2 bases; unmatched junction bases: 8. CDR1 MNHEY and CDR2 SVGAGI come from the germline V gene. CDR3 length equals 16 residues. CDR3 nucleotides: TGTGCCAGCAGTTCTCCGACAGGGGGCAATACCTACGAGCAGTACTTC. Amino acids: CASSSPTGGNTYEQYF.

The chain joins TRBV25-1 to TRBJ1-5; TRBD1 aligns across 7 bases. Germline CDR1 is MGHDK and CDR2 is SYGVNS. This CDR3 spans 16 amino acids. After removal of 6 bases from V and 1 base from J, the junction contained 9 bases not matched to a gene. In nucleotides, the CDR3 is TGTGCCAGCAGGGGCCTCGGGACAGCGAGCAATCAGCCCCAGCATTTT. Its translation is CASRGLGTASNQPQHF.

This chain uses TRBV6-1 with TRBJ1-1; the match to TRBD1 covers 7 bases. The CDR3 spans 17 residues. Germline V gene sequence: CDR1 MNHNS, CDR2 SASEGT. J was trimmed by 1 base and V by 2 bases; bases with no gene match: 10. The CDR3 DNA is TGTGCCAGCAGTGAAAGTAGGTCGGGACAGAGGAACACTGAAGCTTTCTTT. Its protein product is CASSESRSGQRNTEAFF.

CDR3 in amino acids: CSVVQTGELFF. CDR3 nucleotide sequence: TGCAGCGTTGTTCAGACCGGGGAGCTGTTTTTT. The chain uses TRBV29-1 and TRBJ2-2; D uncertain. This CDR3 is built from 11 residues. V lost 4 bases and J 5 bases, leaving 5 bases between the germline ends. Per germline, CDR1 SQVTM and CDR2 ANQGSEA.

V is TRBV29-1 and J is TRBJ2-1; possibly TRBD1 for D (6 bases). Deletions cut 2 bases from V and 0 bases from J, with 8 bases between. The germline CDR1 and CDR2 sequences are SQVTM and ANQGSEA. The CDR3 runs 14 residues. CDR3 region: CSVETGFSYNEQFF. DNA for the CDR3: TGCAGCGTTGAAACAGGGTTCTCCTACAATGAGCAGTTCTTC.

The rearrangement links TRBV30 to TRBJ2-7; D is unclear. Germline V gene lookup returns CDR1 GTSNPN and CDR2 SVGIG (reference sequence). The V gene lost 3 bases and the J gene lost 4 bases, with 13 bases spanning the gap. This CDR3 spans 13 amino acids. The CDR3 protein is CAWSRIGKYEQYF. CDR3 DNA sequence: TGTGCCTGGAGCAGGATAGGCAAGTACGAGCAGTACTTC.

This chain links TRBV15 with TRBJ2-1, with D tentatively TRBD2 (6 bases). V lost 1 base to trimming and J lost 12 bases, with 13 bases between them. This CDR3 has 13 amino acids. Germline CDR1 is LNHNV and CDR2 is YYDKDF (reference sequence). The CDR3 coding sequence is TGTGCCACCAGCAGAGTAGGGACTTTGTCGCAGTTCTTC. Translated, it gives CATSRVGTLSQFF.

For the CDR3, the DNA is TGTGCCAGCAGGGGTGGACAGTATAACACTGAAGCTTTCTTT. It is translated as CASRGGQYNTEAFF. The J gene is TRBJ1-1, the V gene TRBV2, with D possibly matching TRBD1 (6 bases). The CDR3 loop spans 14 amino acids. V was cut by 6 bases and J by 2 bases, with 13 bases left in between. Germline assignment: CDR1 SNHLY and CDR2 FYNNEI. Based on the CDR3 plus reference TRBV2 and TRBJ1-1, the full variable domain is EPEVTQTPSHQVTQMGQEVILRCVPISNHLYFYWYRQILGQKVEFLVSFYNNEISEKSEIFDDQFSVERPDGSNFTLKIRSTKLEDSAMYFCASRGGQYNTEAFFGQGTRLTVV.

The CDR3 nucleotides are TGTGCCAGCAGTCCCGGACAGGGGGGACCTTTCTACACCTTC. It yields the protein CASSPGQGGPFYTF. The chain links TRBV9 to TRBJ1-2; 10 bases match TRBD1. This CDR3 comprises 14 residues. Germline trimming cut 5 bases from V and 10 bases from J; bases unmatched to any gene: 11. In germline, CDR1 is SGDLS, CDR2 YYNGEE.

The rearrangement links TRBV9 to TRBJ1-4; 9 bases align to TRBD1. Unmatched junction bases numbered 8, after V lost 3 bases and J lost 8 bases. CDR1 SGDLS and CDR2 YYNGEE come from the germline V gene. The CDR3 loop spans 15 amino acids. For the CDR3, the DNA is TGTGCCAGCAGCGCCGGGACAGGGTCCCGAGAAAAACTGTTTTTT. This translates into CASSAGTGSREKLFF.